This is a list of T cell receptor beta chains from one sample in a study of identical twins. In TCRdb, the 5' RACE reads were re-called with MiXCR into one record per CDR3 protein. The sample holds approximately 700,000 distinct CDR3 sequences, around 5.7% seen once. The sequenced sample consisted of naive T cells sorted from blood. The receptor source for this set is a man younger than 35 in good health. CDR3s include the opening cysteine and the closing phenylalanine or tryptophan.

CDR3aa: CASSYSTREQFF
v_gene: TRBV6-2/TRBV6-3
j_gene: TRBJ2-1

CDR3aa: CSGGLAGDNEQFF
v_gene: TRBV20-1
j_gene: TRBJ2-1

CDR3aa: CASSLVRLAEGGNEQFF
v_gene: TRBV7-2
j_gene: TRBJ2-1

CDR3aa: CASSLEASGIKTQYF
v_gene: TRBV5-1
j_gene: TRBJ2-5

CDR3aa: CASSSQGGQGAYNEQFF
v_gene: TRBV7-9
j_gene: TRBJ2-1

CDR3aa: CASLGLVGNNEQFF
v_gene: TRBV7-9
j_gene: TRBJ2-1

CDR3aa: CASSFSVKGGYGYTF
v_gene: TRBV6-5
j_gene: TRBJ1-2

CDR3aa: CASTDRDRGYTF
v_gene: TRBV6-5
j_gene: TRBJ1-2

CDR3aa: CASSSRGMNTEAFF
v_gene: TRBV12-3/TRBV12-4
j_gene: TRBJ1-1

CDR3aa: CTSSARQGTDTEAFF
v_gene: TRBV5-1
j_gene: TRBJ1-1

CDR3aa: CASRDPKGLAGSYEQYF
v_gene: TRBV2
j_gene: TRBJ2-7

CDR3aa: CASSGTGLQPQHF
v_gene: TRBV19
j_gene: TRBJ1-5

CDR3aa: CASSVGQGVNNEQFF
v_gene: TRBV9
j_gene: TRBJ2-1

CDR3aa: CASSARGTSGRAFGEQFF
v_gene: TRBV7-3
j_gene: TRBJ2-1

CDR3aa: CSVELGLGAFF
v_gene: TRBV29-1
j_gene: TRBJ1-1

CDR3aa: CASSTTTGNVLTF
v_gene: TRBV7-2
j_gene: TRBJ2-6

CDR3aa: CASSLGAFSGANVLTF
v_gene: TRBV7-8
j_gene: TRBJ2-6

CDR3aa: CASRPGTYEETQYF
v_gene: TRBV7-9
j_gene: TRBJ2-5

CDR3aa: CASRAFMGGGGNEQFF
v_gene: TRBV27
j_gene: TRBJ2-1

CDR3aa: CASRKAAAETQYF
v_gene: TRBV6-1
j_gene: TRBJ2-5

CDR3aa: CASTRDGSYEQYF
v_gene: TRBV19
j_gene: TRBJ2-7

CDR3aa: CASSPFGTSGSDTQYF
v_gene: TRBV5-1
j_gene: TRBJ2-3

CDR3aa: CASSPRGNTIYF
v_gene: TRBV12-3/TRBV12-4
j_gene: TRBJ1-3

CDR3aa: CASSLSRLAGANEQFF
v_gene: TRBV27
j_gene: TRBJ2-1

CDR3aa: CSVDLFWTSSYNEQFF
v_gene: TRBV29-1
j_gene: TRBJ2-1

CDR3aa: CASSYEGGGHETQYF
v_gene: TRBV7-6
j_gene: TRBJ2-5

CDR3aa: CASSLLVGIVLF
v_gene: TRBV7-2
j_gene: TRBJ2-1

CDR3aa: CSASFLGLAGDEQFF
v_gene: TRBV20-1
j_gene: TRBJ2-1

CDR3aa: CASSYASGTDTQYF
v_gene: TRBV6-5
j_gene: TRBJ2-3

CDR3aa: CSVAHRGNTGELFF
v_gene: TRBV29-1
j_gene: TRBJ2-2

CDR3aa: CSARPAGTYNEQFF
v_gene: TRBV20-1
j_gene: TRBJ2-1

CDR3aa: CASSTGDRTDTQYF
v_gene: TRBV10-3
j_gene: TRBJ2-3

CDR3aa: CASSLGGTVRNQPQHF
v_gene: TRBV5-6
j_gene: TRBJ1-5

CDR3aa: CASREFERIEQFF
v_gene: TRBV7-9
j_gene: TRBJ2-1

CDR3aa: CASSATGTGYEQYF
v_gene: TRBV9
j_gene: TRBJ2-7

CDR3aa: CASSHRGPGANVLTF
v_gene: TRBV6-5
j_gene: TRBJ2-6

CDR3aa: CASSPGTGEWAFF
v_gene: TRBV18
j_gene: TRBJ1-1

CDR3aa: CASSPPNRGGDEQFF
v_gene: TRBV7-6
j_gene: TRBJ2-1

CDR3aa: CASSSGQGIGNTIYF
v_gene: TRBV5-5
j_gene: TRBJ1-3

CDR3aa: CASSPSPNYEQYF
v_gene: TRBV7-9
j_gene: TRBJ2-7

CDR3aa: CASSWDRHNEQFF
v_gene: TRBV12-3/TRBV12-4
j_gene: TRBJ2-1

CDR3aa: CASSSDREATGELFF
v_gene: TRBV7-2
j_gene: TRBJ2-2

CDR3aa: CSVEWGKGPQHF
v_gene: TRBV29-1
j_gene: TRBJ1-5

CDR3aa: CASSRSLENIQYF
v_gene: TRBV11-2
j_gene: TRBJ2-4